This TCR beta chain was identified in a study of T cell changes during pregnancy in multiple sclerosis. Generated by immunoSEQ multiplex PCR, the TCRdb table keeps only in-frame clones and is missing some. The sample records about 120,000 clones, approximately 95% being singletons. This CDR3 spans 16 amino acids. With V trimmed by 1 base and J by 0 bases, 2 bases remained unmatched. Germline V CDR1 and CDR2: PRHDT, FYEKMQ (reference sequence). The TCR comes from a female donor with multiple sclerosis, enrolled in a pregnancy study. Specimen: peripheral blood, collected before pregnancy. This rearrangement joins TRBV13 to TRBJ2-1, with 8 nucleotides matching TRBD2. The DNA for the CDR3 is TGTGCCAGCAGCTTAGCCAGCGGGAGCTCCTACAATGAGCAGTTCTTC. It yields the protein CASSLASGSSYNEQFF. The complete variable domain, with remaining parts taken from reference TRBV13 and TRBJ2-1, reads AAGVIQSPRHLIKEKRETATLKCYPIPRHDTVYWYQQGPGQDPQFLISFYEKMQSDKGSIPDRFSAQQFSDYHSELNMSSLELGDSALYFCASSLASGSSYNEQFFGPGTRLTVL.